Below, 19 T cell receptor beta chains from the same sample are listed, as sequenced in a study of blood T cell repertoires in COVID-19. The repertoire was sequenced with immunoSEQ multiplex PCR; TCRdb's copy has only in-frame clones and lacks some. Of 130,000 or so clones in the sample, about 70% were seen once. What was sequenced was peripheral blood. The receptor set was obtained from a woman between 65 and 79 years old with acute or convalescent COVID-19.

The CDR3 is CASSQLLAGGNEQFF. The CDR3 DNA reads TGTGCCAGCAGCCAACTACTAGCGGGGGGCAATGAGCAGTTCTTC. This chain links TRBV14 with TRBJ2-1; 12 nucleotides align to TRBD2. Germline lookup yields CDR1 SGHDN and CDR2 FVKESK. V shed 2 bases, J shed 6 bases, and the junction held 2 bases outside the gene matches. This CDR3 spans 15 amino acids.

The chain has TRBV2 and TRBJ2-5; D possibly corresponds to TRBD2 (5 bases). Germline lookup yields CDR1 SNHLY and CDR2 FYNNEI. The V end lost 4 bases, the J end lost 1 base, and 10 bases lay between the germline ends. The CDR3 consists of 14 residues. The CDR3 region has the DNA TGTGCCAGCAGTGGGGTAGGGAGCCAAGAGACCCAGTACTTC. It specifies CASSGVGSQETQYF.

The gene calls are TRBV30 and TRBJ2-1; 13 bases are shared with TRBD2. Germline V CDR1 and CDR2: GTSNPN, SVGIG (reference sequence). This CDR3 spans 16 amino acids. The ends lost 5 bases at V and 6 bases at J; junction bases unmatched: 10. The CDR3 sequence is CAWGTSGARGGNEQFF. DNA for the CDR3: TGTGCCTGGGGGACTAGCGGGGCCCGGGGGGGCAATGAGCAGTTCTTC.

This clone was seen just once. The gene calls are TRBV5-1 and TRBJ2-5; D possibly corresponds to TRBD1 (8 bases). The germline CDR1 and CDR2 sequences are SGHRS and YFSETQ. V was clipped by 4 bases and J by 1 base, with 26 bases between them. This CDR3 region has 19 residues. The DNA for the CDR3 is TGCGCCAGCAGCCGCTCGGGAGGCGTCCGGGACAGGCTCCAAGAGACCCAGTACTTC. Encoded protein: CASSRSGGVRDRLQETQYF.

CDR3 region: CASRGGGDFPGELFF. The CDR3 DNA sequence: TGTGCCAGCAGGGGCGGGGGGGACTTCCCCGGGGAGCTGTTTTTT. This chain links TRBV27 with TRBJ2-2, with 9 nucleotides matching TRBD2. V shed 6 bases, J shed 6 bases, and the junction held 8 bases outside the gene matches. Germline lookup yields CDR1 MNHEY and CDR2 SMNVEV (reference sequence). The CDR3 loop spans 15 amino acids.

The chain carries TRBV7-2 and TRBJ2-5, with 10 bases lining up with TRBD2. The germline CDR1 and CDR2 sequences are SGHTA and FQGNSA. CDR3 size: 16 residues. After removal of 1 base from V and 5 bases from J, the junction contained 7 bases not matched to a gene. Here the CDR3 reads CASSLVSAGGRETQYF. For the CDR3, the DNA is TGTGCCAGCAGCTTAGTATCAGCGGGGGGGCGGGAGACCCAGTACTTC.

This clone was counted once. The chain carries TRBV10-3 and TRBJ2-5; D possibly corresponds to TRBD2 (5 bases). The length of the CDR3 is 16 residues. V dropped 2 bases and J dropped 2 bases, with 15 bases sitting between them. Germline V gives CDR1 ENHRY, CDR2 SYGVKD. CDR3 nucleotides: TGTGCCATCAGTGAGGGTGCAGCGGAAGCACAAGAGACCCAGTACTTC. It is translated as CAISEGAAEAQETQYF.

The chain is built from TRBV27 and TRBJ2-1; 11 positions agree with TRBD2. This CDR3 spans 16 amino acids. The ends lost 3 bases at V and 9 bases at J; junction bases unmatched: 10. Germline lookup yields CDR1 MNHEY and CDR2 SMNVEV (reference sequence). The CDR3 DNA reads TGTGCCAGCAGTTTGGGAACTAGCGGGAGCATCGGTGAGCAGTTCTTC. Protein product: CASSLGTSGSIGEQFF.

The chain links TRBV7-8 to TRBJ2-5; TRBD1 might be the D (6 bases). This CDR3 is 13 amino acids long. Trimming shortened V by 5 bases and J by 5 bases, and 12 bases separated the two germline ends. The germline CDR1 and CDR2 sequences are SGHVS and FQNEAQ. Written as DNA, the CDR3 is TGTGCCAGCAGCCGACAGGAATGGGAGACCCAGTACTTC. Encoded protein: CASSRQEWETQYF.

The V call is TRBV30, the J call TRBJ1-2; D gene ambiguous. Trimming left V 4 bases short and J 1 base short, with 16 bases between. Germline CDR1 and CDR2: GTSNPN and SVGIG (reference sequence). This CDR3 contains 15 residues. CDR3 residues: CAWTAALTFNYGYTF. In DNA, the CDR3 is TGTGCCTGGACTGCGGCCCTCACCTTTAACTATGGCTACACCTTC.

The J gene is TRBJ2-7, the V gene TRBV29-1, with a tentative D call TRBD1 (6 bases). The CDR3 spans 12 residues. Looked up from germline, CDR1 is SQVTM and CDR2 is ANQGSEA. V shed 8 bases and J shed 8 bases, with 19 bases lying between them. DNA of the CDR3: TGCAGCCCCTCACCCACGGGACAAAAGCAGTACTTC. Translating gives CSPSPTGQKQYF.

The chain has TRBV7-9 and TRBJ2-2; a weak D match, TRBD1 (5 bases). Germline lookup yields CDR1 SEHNR and CDR2 FQNEAQ (reference sequence). The CDR3 is made up of 16 amino acids. V gave up 4 bases and J gave up 3 bases, with 15 bases separating them. The CDR3 nucleotides are TGTGCCAGCAGCTCCATTGAAACAGGTTACACCGGGGAGCTGTTTTTT. It codes for CASSSIETGYTGELFF.

This chain links TRBV6-6 with TRBJ1-2, with TRBD1 as a possible D gene (5 bases). Trimming stripped 4 bases from V and 4 bases from J, with 16 bases between. The CDR3 runs 15 residues. CDR1 and CDR2 (germline): MNHNY, SVGAGI (reference sequence). The CDR3 coding sequence is TGTGCCAGCAGTTTTATGCCGGGGGAATCCTATGGCTACACCTTC. Protein: CASSFMPGESYGYTF.

V usage is TRBV30 and J usage is TRBJ2-5; the D gene is possibly TRBD1 (5 bases). V lost 0 bases, J lost 5 bases, and 16 bases lay in between. This CDR3 contains 15 residues. CDR1 GTSNPN and CDR2 SVGIG come from the germline V gene (reference sequence). CDR3 amino acids: CAWSVGEQVLETQYF. The CDR3 DNA reads as TGTGCCTGGAGTGTAGGTGAACAGGTGTTGGAGACCCAGTACTTC.

This chain joins TRBV7-2 and TRBJ1-2, with a possible D match to TRBD1 (6 bases). The CDR3 has 15 amino acids. With 5 bases removed from V and 2 bases from J, the gap between germline ends came to 15 bases. Germline CDR1 reads SGHTA; CDR2 reads FQGNSA. CDR3 sequence: CASSLQGSANYGYTF. In nucleotides, the CDR3 is TGTGCCAGCAGCCTACAGGGTTCTGCCAACTATGGCTACACCTTC. The full variable domain, its missing parts supplied by reference TRBV7-2 and TRBJ1-2, is GAGVSQSPSNKVTEKGKDVELRCDPISGHTALYWYRQSLGQGLEFLIYFQGNSAPDKSGLPSDRFSAERTGGSVSTLTIQRTQQEDSAVYLCASSLQGSANYGYTFGSGTRLTVV.

The rearrangement joins TRBV4-2 to TRBJ2-4; 10 bases fit TRBD1. There are 19 residues in the CDR3. The ends lost 1 base at V and 0 bases at J; junction bases unmatched: 9. Germline V gives CDR1 LGHNA, CDR2 YNFKEQ. CDR3 loop: CASSQGGTGDRLAKNIQYF. The CDR3 DNA is TGTGCCAGCAGCCAAGGGGGGACAGGGGACCGTCTAGCCAAAAACATTCAGTACTTC.

The chain couples TRBV11-2 to TRBJ1-5, with a weak D call TRBD1 (6 bases). The CDR3 consists of 13 residues. Germline CDR1 SGHAT, CDR2 FQNNGV. V dropped 5 bases and J dropped 6 bases, with 11 bases sitting between them. In DNA, the CDR3 is TGTGCCAGCAGCACCCAGGGGCGTCAGCCCCAGCATTTT. Protein: CASSTQGRQPQHF. Based on the CDR3 plus reference TRBV11-2 and TRBJ1-5, the full variable domain is EAGVAQSPRYKIIEKRQSVAFWCNPISGHATLYWYQQILGQGPKLLIQFQNNGVVDDSQLPKDRFSAERLKGVDSTLKIQPAKLEDSAVYLCASSTQGRQPQHFGDGTRLSIL.

The table lists this clone with a count of one. This sequence joins TRBV7-2 and TRBJ1-1; D uncertain. CDR1 is SGHTA, CDR2 FQGNSA, per germline. This CDR3 has 12 amino acids. V shed 3 bases and J shed 2 bases, with 4 bases lying between them. CDR3 amino acids: CASSFVNTEAFF. In DNA, the CDR3 is TGTGCCAGCAGCTTCGTTAACACTGAAGCTTTCTTT.

The chain joins TRBV4-3 to TRBJ2-7, with TRBD1 as a possible D gene (6 bases). Trimming took 2 bases from V and 2 from J, leaving 7 bases between them. The germline gives CDR1 LGHNA, CDR2 YSLEER. CDR3 size: 13 residues. The CDR3 region is CASSQHRAYEQYF. The CDR3 DNA reads as TGCGCCAGCAGCCAACACAGGGCCTACGAGCAGTACTTC.